This passage covers 2 T cell receptor beta chains from one sample sequenced in a study of cytomegalovirus exposure and HLA in healthy donors. Primers: 60 Vbeta forward and 13 Jbeta reverse. The method was immunoSEQ multiplex PCR; TCRdb's version includes in-frame clones alone and lacks a portion of them. The repertoire holds 90,000 to 150,000 clones, over 8.5% seen once, with around 6% in the top ten. The sequencing input was PBMCs. The receptors here all came from a woman aged 40 to 50 in good health and CMV-seropositive.

This clone was seen a few times. The V call is TRBV7-9, the J call TRBJ2-1; TRBD2 matches 11 bases. V gave up 4 bases and J gave up 4 bases; unmatched junction bases: 3. There are 15 residues in the CDR3. The V gene's germline CDR1 is SEHNR and CDR2 FQNEAQ (reference sequence). CDR3 nucleotides: TGTGCCAGCAGCTCTACTAGCGGGGGATACAATGAGCAGTTCTTC. It codes for CASSSTSGGYNEQFF.

This clone came up a few times. V usage is TRBV15 and J usage is TRBJ2-6; TRBD2 matches at 12 bases. V shed 0 bases and J 4 bases; nucleotides not matched to a gene: 10. Germline assignment: CDR1 LNHNV and CDR2 YYDKDF (reference sequence). The CDR3 runs 20 residues. CDR3 sequence reads: CATSREGLAGGPAGANVLTF. CDR3 sequence (DNA): TGTGCCACCAGCAGAGAGGGGCTAGCGGGGGGGCCGGCCGGGGCCAACGTCCTGACTTTC.